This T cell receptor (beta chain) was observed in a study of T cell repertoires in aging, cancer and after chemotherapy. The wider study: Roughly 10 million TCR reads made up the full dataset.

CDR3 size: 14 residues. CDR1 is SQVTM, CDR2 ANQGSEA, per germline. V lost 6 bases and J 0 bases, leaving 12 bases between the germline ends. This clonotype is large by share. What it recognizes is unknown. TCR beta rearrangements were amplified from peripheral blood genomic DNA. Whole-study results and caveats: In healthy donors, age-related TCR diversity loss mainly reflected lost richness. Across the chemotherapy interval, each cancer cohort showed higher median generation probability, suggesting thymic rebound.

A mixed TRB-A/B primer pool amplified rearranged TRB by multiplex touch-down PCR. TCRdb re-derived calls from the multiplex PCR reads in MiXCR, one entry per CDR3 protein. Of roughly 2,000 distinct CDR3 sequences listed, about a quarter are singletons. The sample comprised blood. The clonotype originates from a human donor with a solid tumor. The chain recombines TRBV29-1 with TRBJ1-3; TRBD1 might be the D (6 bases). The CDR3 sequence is CSVRTVYSGNTIYF. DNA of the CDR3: TGCAGCGTGCGGACAGTATACTCTGGAAACACCATATATTTT.